The sequence of this TCR beta chain was determined in a study of T cell responses to AZD1222 COVID-19 vaccine. As regards this clone: Its antigen is not known.

Study observations and caveats: The breadth and depth of Spike-specific TCRs increased once two AZD1222 doses had been given. Donors were chiefly white British, with a greater number of females, and clonal diversity was perhaps underestimated.

Trimming at V came to 5 bases and at J to 5 bases, leaving 11 bases not matched to a gene. CDR3 length: 15 residues. Germline V gene sequence: CDR1 SGHTA, CDR2 FQGTGA. Some clones are missing from TCRdb's copy, which holds only in-frame ones; the method was immunoSEQ multiplex PCR. The table has about 78,000 clones, 70% to 85% seen once. This sequence joins TRBV7-3 and TRBJ1-1; TRBD1 matches 7 bases. The sample here was peripheral blood, taken on day 0 of AZD1222 vaccination. The sequence came from an adult in good health. The CDR3 reads CASSGTVGERTEAFF. CDR3 coding DNA: TGTGCCAGCAGCGGGACAGTGGGGGAGAGGACTGAAGCTTTCTTT.